One and the same sample provided the 22 T cell receptor beta chains below, sequenced in a study of cytomegalovirus exposure and HLA in healthy donors. The study ran its PCR with 60 Vbeta and 13 Jbeta primers. Sequencing used immunoSEQ multiplex PCR; TCRdb keeps in-frame clones, though not all of them. The sample shows approximately 100,000 clones, approximately 81% of them seen only once. The sequencing input was PBMCs. The origin of the receptors is a female donor in good health and CMV-seropositive.

The V gene is TRBV4-1, the J gene TRBJ1-5; weak D call: TRBD1 (5 bases). CDR3 length: 15 residues. V was cut by 0 bases and J by 5 bases, with 11 bases left in between. Germline V lookup: CDR1 MGHRA, CDR2 YSYEKL. The CDR3 loop reads CASSQDGGGYQPQHF. In DNA, the CDR3 is TGCGCCAGCAGCCAAGACGGGGGGGGGTATCAGCCCCAGCATTTT.

J is TRBJ2-7 and V is TRBV5-6; a weak D match, TRBD2 (6 bases). The CDR3 spans 17 residues. Trimming took off 3 bases at V and 1 base at J, with 20 bases between the two ends. Germline V CDR1 and CDR2: SGHDT, YYEEEE. The CDR3 spells CASSWGEGWTRSYEQYF. CDR3 in DNA: TGTGCCAGCAGCTGGGGGGAAGGATGGACAAGATCCTACGAGCAGTACTTC.

This clone has more than one count but fewer than ten. The V call is TRBV7-8, the J call TRBJ1-5, with TRBD1 matching 7 bases. The V and J ends lost 1 base and 4 bases, in that order; junction bases with no gene match: 4. There are 15 residues in the CDR3. Germline values: CDR1 SGHVS, CDR2 FQNEAQ. CDR3 sequence reads: CASSLGDSSNQPQHF. DNA of the CDR3: TGTGCCAGCAGCTTAGGGGACAGCTCTAATCAGCCCCAGCATTTT.

The J gene is TRBJ2-5, the V gene TRBV7-9; D may be TRBD2 (6 bases). The CDR3 consists of 17 residues. The V end lost 3 bases, the J end lost 4 bases, and 21 bases lay between the germline ends. The germline V gene has CDR1 SEHNR and CDR2 FQNEAQ (reference sequence). As DNA, the CDR3 is TGTGCCAGCAGCTTCTTCCACGGGGCGGGATCGGGAGAGACCCAGTACTTC. Amino acid sequence: CASSFFHGAGSGETQYF.

This clone was counted between two and nine times. The chain couples TRBV6-6 to TRBJ1-1; no reliable D call. Trimming took 2 bases from V and 5 from J, leaving 12 bases between them. The CDR3 covers 14 residues. Germline V lookup: CDR1 MNHNY, CDR2 SVGAGI (reference sequence). For the CDR3, the DNA is TGTGCCAGCAGTTACCCCGGAGGAAGGACTGAAGCTTTCTTT. Translating gives CASSYPGGRTEAFF.

In DNA form, the CDR3 reads TGTGCCAGCAGCCCCGGGACAGGTGGCTACACCTTC. It codes for CASSPGTGGYTF. The rearrangement joins TRBV27 to TRBJ1-2; 8 positions match TRBD1. J gave up 7 bases and V 6 bases, and 4 bases lay outside the gene matches. This CDR3 is 12 amino acids long. Germline lookup yields CDR1 MNHEY and CDR2 SMNVEV (reference sequence).

This clone has more than one count but fewer than ten. The chain couples TRBV7-6 to TRBJ2-5, with TRBD2 identical over 14 bases. After removal of 1 base from V and 6 bases from J, the junction contained 4 bases not matched to a gene. The CDR3 is 16 amino acids. From germline, CDR1 is SGHVS and CDR2 FNYEAQ. The CDR3 protein is CASSLVGTSGGQTQYF. The DNA for the CDR3 is TGTGCCAGCAGCTTAGTCGGGACTAGCGGGGGTCAGACCCAGTACTTC.

The chain links TRBV9 to TRBJ2-5, with 13 bases matching TRBD2. Germline trimming cut 3 bases from V and 4 bases from J; bases unmatched to any gene: 6. CDR3 length equals 16 residues. The germline CDR1 and CDR2 sequences are SGDLS and YYNGEE. The CDR3 spells CASSALRTSGRETQYF. For the CDR3, the DNA is TGTGCCAGCAGCGCTTTAAGGACTAGCGGGAGAGAGACCCAGTACTTC.

The chain combines TRBV5-1 with TRBJ2-5; 11 positions match TRBD1. The end of the DNA fits TRBJ2-7 better, so the J call may be wrong. This CDR3 has 15 amino acids. In germline, CDR1 is SGHRS, CDR2 YFSETQ. The CDR3 DNA sequence: TGCGCCAGCAGCCCCCGGGGACAGGGGGTCTACGAGCAGTACTTC. It codes for CASSPRGQGVYEQYF.

This sequence joins TRBV7-7 and TRBJ2-5; D is possibly TRBD2 (6 bases). This CDR3 is built from 14 residues. The germline gives CDR1 SSHAT, CDR2 FNYEAQ (reference sequence). The V gene lost 5 bases and the J gene lost 2 bases, with 12 bases spanning the gap. The CDR3 nucleotides are TGTGCCAGCAGCCCTGGGACTTATCAAGAGACCCAGTACTTC. It is translated as CASSPGTYQETQYF.

The CDR3 spells CASKGLTGIPHEQYF. As DNA, the CDR3 is TGTGCCAGCAAGGGGTTAACAGGGATTCCCCACGAGCAGTACTTC. V and J are TRBV2 and TRBJ2-7, with a weak D call TRBD1 (6 bases). Germline-derived CDR1 and CDR2 are SNHLY and FYNNEI. Trimming stripped 7 bases from V and 5 bases from J, with 21 bases between. The CDR3 sequence is 15 residues long.

The rearrangement uses TRBV19 and TRBJ1-2; 10 bases are shared with TRBD1. This CDR3 is 17 amino acids long. V dropped 4 bases and J dropped 5; count of bases not matched to a gene: 13. In germline, CDR1 is LNHDA, CDR2 SQIVND (reference sequence). CDR3 amino acids: CASSTPGQGTREYGYTF. The CDR3 DNA sequence: TGTGCCAGTAGTACCCCGGGACAGGGGACGAGGGAATATGGCTACACCTTC.

V gene TRBV29-1 combines with J gene TRBJ1-5; 10 bases are shared with TRBD1. There are 14 residues in the CDR3. Germline V CDR1 and CDR2: SQVTM, ANQGSEA. With 5 bases clipped from V and 6 bases from J, the junction kept 7 bases outside the gene matches. CDR3 residues: CSVQTGGAGQPQHF. The CDR3 DNA reads as TGCAGCGTTCAGACAGGGGGCGCAGGTCAGCCCCAGCATTTT.

The chain joins TRBV5-1 to TRBJ1-1; D possibly corresponds to TRBD1 (5 bases). The germline V gene has CDR1 SGHRS and CDR2 YFSETQ. V was cut by 0 bases and J by 6 bases, with 9 bases left in between. CDR3 length: 13 amino acids. The CDR3 DNA follows: TGCGCCAGCAGCTTGGACTGGGGCGCTGAAGCTTTCTTT. This translates into CASSLDWGAEAFF.

This clone showed up just a few times. This chain joins TRBV11-2 and TRBJ2-1, with 13 bases that match TRBD2. Trimming took 3 bases from V and 1 from J; bases not matched to a gene: 6. There are 18 residues in the CDR3. Germline values: CDR1 SGHAT, CDR2 FQNNGV. CDR3 nucleotides: TGTGCCAGCAGCTTCAGACTAGCGGGAGGCCCTTCCTACAATGAGCAGTTCTTC. Its protein is CASSFRLAGGPSYNEQFF.

The rearrangement uses TRBV19 and TRBJ1-3; the match to TRBD1 covers 12 bases. CDR1 and CDR2 from the germline V gene are LNHDA and SQIVND (reference sequence). This CDR3 is built from 17 residues. Germline trimming cut 5 bases from V and 1 base from J; bases unmatched to any gene: 6. The CDR3 nucleotides are TGTGCCAGTAGTTCACCGGGACAGGGGGCGTCTGGAAACACCATATATTTT. It translates to CASSSPGQGASGNTIYF. The full variable domain, with the rest looked up from reference TRBV19 and TRBJ1-3, is DGGITQSPKYLFRKEGQNVTLSCEQNLNHDAMYWYRQDPGQGLRLIYYSQIVNDFQKGDIAEGYSVSREKKESFPLTVTSAQKNPTAFYLCASSSPGQGASGNTIYFGEGSWLTVV.

This rearrangement joins TRBV18 to TRBJ1-4; 8 bases map to TRBD1. This CDR3 comprises 14 residues. Germline CDR1 KGHSH, CDR2 LQKENI. V lost 4 bases, J lost 6 bases, and 4 bases stayed unmatched. In nucleotides, the CDR3 is TGTGCCAGCTCACATGACAGGGGTTATGAAAAACTGTTTTTT. The encoded protein is CASSHDRGYEKLFF.

The DNA of the CDR3 is TGTGCCAGCAGCAAAGGGACAGGGGGCAACTATGGCTACACCTTC. Encoded protein: CASSKGTGGNYGYTF. The chain recombines TRBV5-4 with TRBJ1-2, with TRBD1 identical over 12 bases. V dropped 4 bases and J dropped 2; count of bases not matched to a gene: 3. The CDR3 extends over 15 amino acids. Germline V CDR1 and CDR2: SGHNT, YYREEE (reference sequence).

The V call is TRBV4-1, the J call TRBJ2-7; 12 positions match TRBD1. Trimming took 3 bases from V and 5 from J; bases not matched to a gene: 11. CDR3 length: 17 amino acids. Germline assignment: CDR1 MGHRA and CDR2 YSYEKL. CDR3 nucleotides: TGCGCCAGCAGCCACCCCACGCTGGGACAGGGGGCGGACGAGCAGTACTTC. It codes for CASSHPTLGQGADEQYF.

A few counts support this clone. The chain combines TRBV7-2 with TRBJ1-2; D is perhaps TRBD1 (6 bases). Germline values: CDR1 SGHTA, CDR2 FQGNSA. V lost 0 bases, J lost 8 bases, and 16 bases lay in between. The CDR3 loop spans 15 amino acids. CDR3 DNA: TGTGCCAGCAGCTTAGCCGGGGACATGTCTCTGGGCTACACCTTC. Translation: CASSLAGDMSLGYTF. Based on the CDR3 plus reference TRBV7-2 and TRBJ1-2, the full variable domain is GAGVSQSPSNKVTEKGKDVELRCDPISGHTALYWYRQSLGQGLEFLIYFQGNSAPDKSGLPSDRFSAERTGGSVSTLTIQRTQQEDSAVYLCASSLAGDMSLGYTFGSGTRLTVV.

The V gene is TRBV11-1, the J gene TRBJ2-1, with 7 bases lining up with TRBD2. Trimming removed 1 base from V and 6 bases from J; junction bases left unmatched: 6. The length of the CDR3 is 15 residues. Germline V gives CDR1 SGHAT, CDR2 FQDESV (reference sequence). CDR3 amino acids: CASSLGGGRINEQFF. CDR3 nucleotide sequence: TGTGCCAGCAGCTTAGGGGGGGGGAGGATCAATGAGCAGTTCTTC.

The rearrangement uses TRBV5-1 and TRBJ2-3; 12 bases align to TRBD2. This CDR3 comprises 15 residues. The V segment lost 4 bases and the J segment 2 bases; nucleotides outside the gene matches: 2. Germline V gene lookup returns CDR1 SGHRS and CDR2 YFSETQ. CDR3 coding DNA: TGCGCCAGCAGCCGGACTAGCGGGAACACAGATACGCAGTATTTT. It encodes CASSRTSGNTDTQYF.